The 29 T cell receptor beta chains in this list originate from one sample, sequenced in a study of T cell responses to AZD1222 COVID-19 vaccine. Using immunoSEQ multiplex PCR, the repertoire was profiled, and TCRdb retains in-frame clones only, with some absent. The sample shows about 140,000 clones, more than 90% of them seen only once. The sample in question was peripheral blood, obtained on day 0 of AZD1222 vaccination. The receptors come from an adult in good health.

The chain is built from TRBV29-1 and TRBJ2-1; perhaps TRBD1 as D (5 bases). Germline CDR1 SQVTM, CDR2 ANQGSEA. The CDR3 covers 13 residues. Trimming cost V 6 bases and J 2 bases, with 11 bases left between them. The CDR3 bases are TGCAGCGTGGGTGCAGGGCCCTACAATGAGCAGTTCTTC. This encodes CSVGAGPYNEQFF.

The gene calls are TRBV6-2 or TRBV6-3 and TRBJ2-1; 9 bases are a match to TRBD2. The germline V gene has CDR1 MNHEY and CDR2 SVGEGT. V trimming: 4 bases; J trimming: 5 bases; junction bases outside the gene matches: 6. There are 15 residues in the CDR3. The DNA for the CDR3 is TGTGCCAGCAGTTTAGCGGGAGTAGCGGACAATGAGCAGTTCTTC. Encoded protein: CASSLAGVADNEQFF.

This clone was recorded once. The chain has TRBV19 and TRBJ2-7; a possible D gene is TRBD1 (6 bases). The CDR3 consists of 13 residues. Germline V lookup: CDR1 LNHDA, CDR2 SQIVND (reference sequence). Trimming pared 0 bases from V and 3 bases from J, leaving 6 bases between. The CDR3 protein is CASSIEGGYEQYF. CDR3 sequence (DNA): TGTGCCAGTAGTATAGAAGGGGGCTACGAGCAGTACTTC.

The rearrangement links TRBV19 to TRBJ1-1, with a weak D call TRBD1 (6 bases). Trimming stripped 7 bases from V and 0 bases from J, with 18 bases between. CDR3 size: 16 residues. Per the germline V gene, CDR1 is LNHDA and CDR2 is SQIVND (reference sequence). The chain's CDR3 is CASIPGHLTMNTEAFF. The CDR3 nucleotides read TGTGCCAGTATCCCGGGACACCTTACTATGAACACTGAAGCTTTCTTT.

V is TRBV3-1 (or the pseudogene TRBV3-2) and J is TRBJ2-7; the D is unclear. CDR1 is LGHDT, CDR2 YNNKEL, per germline (reference sequence). The V and J ends lost 1 base and 6 bases respectively, with 4 bases between them. The CDR3 is 11 amino acids. CDR3 residues: CASSQGSEQYF. The CDR3 DNA reads as TGTGCCAGCAGCCAAGGGAGCGAGCAGTACTTC.

The chain has TRBV5-6 and TRBJ1-2; weak D call: TRBD1 (6 bases). V lost 6 bases and J 3 bases, leaving 15 bases between the germline ends. Germline V CDR1 and CDR2: SGHDT, YYEEEE. The CDR3 runs 14 residues. The CDR3 region is CASTPRQEHYGYTF. Written as DNA, the CDR3 is TGTGCCAGCACCCCCCGACAGGAGCACTATGGCTACACCTTC.

The chain links TRBV7-9 to TRBJ1-1, with a possible D match to TRBD1 (5 bases). Trimming shortened V by 5 bases and J by 4 bases, and 11 bases separated the two germline ends. Germline V gene sequence: CDR1 SEHNR, CDR2 FQNEAQ (reference sequence). There are 13 residues in the CDR3. In nucleotides, the CDR3 is TGTGCCAGCAGCAAGGGGTCTAGCACTGAAGCTTTCTTT. The encoded protein is CASSKGSSTEAFF.

V is TRBV2 and J is TRBJ2-7; the match to TRBD2 covers 14 bases. Germline assignment: CDR1 SNHLY and CDR2 FYNNEI. The length of the CDR3 is 15 residues. Trimming removed 4 bases from V and 3 bases from J; junction bases left unmatched: 2. DNA of the CDR3: TGTGCCAGCAGTGCAGGACTAGCGGGAGGCTACGAGCAGTACTTC. It yields the protein CASSAGLAGGYEQYF.

This clone was picked up a small number of times. V gene TRBV19 combines with J gene TRBJ2-1; D possibly corresponds to TRBD2 (6 bases). The V end lost 4 bases, the J end lost 2 bases, and 12 bases lay between the germline ends. The CDR3 length is 15 residues. Germline loops: CDR1 LNHDA, CDR2 SQIVND (reference sequence). The CDR3 loop reads CASSSGAGTYNEQFF. The CDR3 nucleotides are TGTGCCAGTAGTAGCGGGGCCGGGACCTACAATGAGCAGTTCTTC.

The rearrangement joins TRBV28 to TRBJ2-3; the match to TRBD2 covers 7 bases. V gave up 6 bases and J gave up 2 bases; unmatched junction bases: 2. Germline values: CDR1 MDHEN, CDR2 SYDVKM. The CDR3 sequence is 13 residues long. DNA for the CDR3: TGTGCCAGCAGCGGGAGGCCCACAGATACGCAGTATTTT. It specifies CASSGRPTDTQYF.

This clone showed up just a few times. This chain joins TRBV28 and TRBJ2-1, with unresolved D. This CDR3 comprises 12 residues. Germline V CDR1 and CDR2: MDHEN, SYDVKM. V shed 2 bases and J shed 7 bases, with 6 bases lying between them. The CDR3 DNA is TGTGCCAGCAGTTTAATTCTGAATGAGCAGTTCTTC. Translation gives CASSLILNEQFF. The complete variable domain, with remaining parts taken from reference TRBV28 and TRBJ2-1, reads DVKVTQSSRYLVKRTGEKVFLECVQDMDHENMFWYRQDPGLGLRLIYFSYDVKMKEKGDIPEGYSVSREKKERFSLILESASTNQTSMYLCASSLILNEQFFGPGTRLTVL.

The J gene is TRBJ2-4, the V gene TRBV5-1; D remains unclear. Trimming stripped 0 bases from V and 0 bases from J, with 10 bases between. Per germline, CDR1 SGHRS and CDR2 YFSETQ. The CDR3 covers 16 residues. The CDR3 DNA reads as TGCGCCAGCAGCTTGGATTTTGGGATAGCCAAAAACATTCAGTACTTC. Encoded protein: CASSLDFGIAKNIQYF.

The CDR3 here is CASTDRGSNQPQHF. The CDR3 DNA reads as TGTGCCAGTACCGACAGGGGTTCCAATCAGCCCCAGCATTTT. This sequence joins TRBV19 and TRBJ1-5; 8 nucleotides agree with TRBD1. With V trimmed by 7 bases and J by 3 bases, 5 bases remained unmatched. There are 14 residues in the CDR3. The V gene's germline CDR1 is LNHDA and CDR2 SQIVND (reference sequence).

The V call is TRBV25-1, the J call TRBJ2-6; 7 bases match TRBD1. Germline values: CDR1 MGHDK, CDR2 SYGVNS. The V segment lost 4 bases and the J segment 0 bases; nucleotides outside the gene matches: 6. This CDR3 comprises 17 residues. CDR3 in amino acids: CASSGQGDSSGANVLTF. In DNA, the CDR3 is TGTGCCAGCAGTGGACAGGGAGACAGCTCTGGGGCCAACGTCCTGACTTTC.

Turning to this clone: At one of its ends the junction is not consistent with the germline gene, which may arise from a read error. The chain joins TRBV3-1 (or the pseudogene TRBV3-2) to TRBJ2-3; TRBD1 matches at 8 bases. This CDR3 is built from 13 residues. The V gene's germline CDR1 is LGHDT and CDR2 YNNKEL (reference sequence). CDR3 protein: CASSQDPETGVLF. The CDR3 DNA reads TGTGCCAGCAGCCAAGATCCGGAGACAGGGGTCCTTTTT.

The J gene is TRBJ1-1, the V gene TRBV5-1; D gene unclear. The CDR3 spans 14 residues. The V gene lost 1 base and the J gene lost 4 bases, with 11 bases spanning the gap. Germline V CDR1 and CDR2: SGHRS, YFSETQ. Here the CDR3 DNA reads TGCGCCAGCAGCTTGATCGCAGTGACCACTGAAGCTTTCTTT. Encoded protein: CASSLIAVTTEAFF.

The chain combines TRBV19 with TRBJ1-1; weak D call: TRBD1 (5 bases). V shed 3 bases and J shed 7 bases, with 12 bases lying between them. CDR3 length: 13 amino acids. CDR1 and CDR2 from the germline V gene are LNHDA and SQIVND (reference sequence). The CDR3 DNA is TGTGCCAGTAGTATTAATGAGGGACTTGAAGCTTTCTTT. The encoded protein is CASSINEGLEAFF.

The chain combines TRBV3-1 (or the pseudogene TRBV3-2) with TRBJ2-3; no firm D call. V lost 3 bases, J lost 4 bases, and 11 bases lay in between. The CDR3 covers 14 residues. Germline CDR1 LGHDT, CDR2 YNNKEL (reference sequence). The CDR3 sequence is CASSQSYGSDTQYF. CDR3 nucleotides: TGTGCCAGCAGCCAGTCCTACGGGTCAGATACGCAGTATTTT.

The chain joins TRBV7-9 to TRBJ1-1; D call uncertain. V lost 6 bases and J lost 7, with 18 bases in between. CDR3 size: 14 residues. Germline values: CDR1 SEHNR, CDR2 FQNEAQ (reference sequence). The CDR3 DNA follows: TGTGCCAGCAGAACCGATGGACTATACCTTGAAGCTTTCTTT. Translation: CASRTDGLYLEAFF.

This sequence joins TRBV5-1 and TRBJ1-3, with 7 bases fitting TRBD1. The CDR3 sequence is 15 residues long. Germline loops: CDR1 SGHRS, CDR2 YFSETQ. Losses at the gene ends were 4 bases for V and 0 bases for J; bases not matched to a gene: 4. The CDR3 DNA reads as TGCGCCAGCAGCCGGGGACAGAGCTCTGGAAACACCATATATTTT. Translating it yields CASSRGQSSGNTIYF.

The chain has TRBV24-1 and TRBJ1-5; 9 positions agree with TRBD1. CDR1 is KGHDR and CDR2 is SFDVKD in the germline V gene. This CDR3 comprises 19 residues. Trimming took 3 bases from V and 2 from J; bases not matched to a gene: 13. CDR3 sequence: CATSDPGTGRPGGNQPQHF. The CDR3 DNA is TGTGCCACCAGTGATCCCGGGACAGGGCGCCCGGGCGGCAATCAGCCCCAGCATTTT.

The chain couples TRBV18 to TRBJ2-2; either TRBD1 or TRBD2 may fit D (6 bases each). V was cut by 8 bases and J by 0 bases, with 10 bases left in between. CDR3 size: 14 residues. Germline loops: CDR1 KGHSH, CDR2 LQKENI. The CDR3 DNA follows: TGTGCCAGCCACGGGGGCTCGAACACCGGGGAGCTGTTTTTT. It translates to CASHGGSNTGELFF.

The V gene is TRBV4-1, the J gene TRBJ2-7, with 9 bases aligning to TRBD1. The V gene end was trimmed by 0 bases and the J gene end by 3 bases; junction bases not matched to a gene: 6. The germline V gene encodes CDR1 MGHRA and CDR2 YSYEKL. The CDR3 has 16 amino acids. The CDR3 is CASSQEPQGADYEQYF. CDR3 coding DNA: TGCGCCAGCAGCCAAGAGCCACAGGGGGCAGACTACGAGCAGTACTTC.

The chain links TRBV10-1 to TRBJ2-1, with D uncertain. Germline loops: CDR1 WNHNN, CDR2 SYGVQD (reference sequence). The CDR3 is made up of 12 amino acids. The V gene lost 2 bases and the J gene lost 8 bases, with 7 bases spanning the gap. Here the CDR3 DNA reads TGCGCCAGCAGTGAGACCGAATATGAGCAGTTCTTC. It yields the protein CASSETEYEQFF.

The V and J genes are TRBV7-9 and TRBJ1-2; no reliable D call. This CDR3 region has 12 residues. Germline loops: CDR1 SEHNR, CDR2 FQNEAQ (reference sequence). Trimming cost V 5 bases and J 0 bases, with 4 bases left between them. CDR3 nucleotide sequence: TGTGCCAGCAGCACTCCTAACTATGGCTACACCTTC. Amino acids: CASSTPNYGYTF. Complete variable domain (other parts from reference TRBV7-9 and TRBJ1-2): DTGVSQNPRHKITKRGQNVTFRCDPISEHNRLYWYRQTLGQGPEFLTYFQNEAQLEKSRLLSDRFSAERPKGSFSTLEIQRTEQGDSAMYLCASSTPNYGYTFGSGTRLTVV.

This clone was observed a single time. The chain couples TRBV7-8 to TRBJ2-2, with D unclear. This CDR3 spans 12 amino acids. V was shortened by 2 bases and J by 5 bases, with 3 bases between the two germline ends. Germline V gene lookup returns CDR1 SGHVS and CDR2 FQNEAQ. Here the CDR3 reads CASSLLTGELFF. The CDR3 region has the DNA TGTGCCAGCAGCTTATTAACCGGGGAGCTGTTTTTT.

The chain joins TRBV24-1 to TRBJ2-1, with D perhaps matching TRBD2 (6 bases). The CDR3 spans 23 residues. Germline-derived CDR1 and CDR2 are KGHDR and SFDVKD. The germline V and J ends were trimmed by 3 bases and 6 bases, with 38 bases remaining between them. In DNA form, the CDR3 reads TGTGCCACCAGTGATCCGACCATATCCAAAGAAGGAGGGCCTCGGCATGATTTCAATGAGCAGTTCTTC. This translates into CATSDPTISKEGGPRHDFNEQFF.

The rearrangement links TRBV10-1 to TRBJ1-2; D is undetermined. The CDR3 is 10 residues long. Germline loops: CDR1 WNHNN, CDR2 SYGVQD (reference sequence). Trimming took 7 bases from V and 8 from J, leaving 8 bases between them. In nucleotides, the CDR3 is TGCGCCAGCACGAATGAGGGCTACACCTTC. Amino acid sequence: CASTNEGYTF.

This clone appeared a few times. The chain is built from TRBV3-1 (or the pseudogene TRBV3-2) and TRBJ2-7; the D gene is possibly TRBD2 (6 bases). Germline V gives CDR1 LGHDT, CDR2 YNNKEL (reference sequence). Trimming took 8 bases from V and 7 from J, leaving 18 bases between them. The CDR3 is made up of 13 amino acids. CDR3 coding DNA: TGTGCCAGCTCCGACGCCGGAGGGGAAGAGCAGTACTTC. Encoded protein: CASSDAGGEEQYF.